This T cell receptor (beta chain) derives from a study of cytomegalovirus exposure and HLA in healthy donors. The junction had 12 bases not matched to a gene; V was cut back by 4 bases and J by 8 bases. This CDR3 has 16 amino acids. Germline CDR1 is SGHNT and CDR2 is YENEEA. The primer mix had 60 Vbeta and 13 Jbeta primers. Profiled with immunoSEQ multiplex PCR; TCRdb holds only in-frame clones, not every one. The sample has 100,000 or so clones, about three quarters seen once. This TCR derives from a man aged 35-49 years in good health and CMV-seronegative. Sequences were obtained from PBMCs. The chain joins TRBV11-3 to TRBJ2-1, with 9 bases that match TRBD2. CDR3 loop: CASSSRSSGGKDEQFF. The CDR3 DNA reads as TGTGCCAGCAGCTCCAGAAGTAGCGGGGGAAAGGATGAGCAGTTCTTC.